Following are 18 T cell receptor beta chains from one sample sequenced in a study of shared clonotypes between healthy human individuals. Measured with immunoSEQ multiplex PCR; TCRdb has only the in-frame clones, and not every one. The sample carries 1.5 million to 2.5 million clones, about 94% recorded once. Naive CD8 cells lacked CD45RO, underwent positive selection for CCR7 and left out terminally differentiated effector memory CD45RA+ cells. Sequenced sample: naive CD8+ T cells sorted from blood. The receptors derive from a man between 18 and 29 years old in good health.

The chain uses TRBV2 and TRBJ1-5; possible D gene TRBD1, 5 bases. The V end was cut by 3 bases, the J end by 2 bases, with 11 bases between. The CDR3 length is 15 residues. Germline CDR1 and CDR2: SNHLY and FYNNEI. For the CDR3, the DNA is TGTGCCAGCAGTGATTATACACAGGGCAATCAGCCCCAGCATTTT. It specifies CASSDYTQGNQPQHF.

The J gene is TRBJ1-3, the V gene TRBV4-1; D unclear. V dropped 2 bases and J dropped 0 bases, with 8 bases sitting between them. The CDR3 is 15 amino acids. Per germline, CDR1 MGHRA and CDR2 YSYEKL. CDR3 residues: CASSQTASSGNTIYF. In DNA form, the CDR3 reads TGCGCCAGCAGCCAAACAGCAAGCTCTGGAAACACCATATATTTT.

This clone came up once. The chain carries TRBV6-5 and TRBJ2-5, with TRBD1 matching 7 bases. Trimming removed 7 bases from V and 0 bases from J; junction bases left unmatched: 5. The CDR3 extends over 14 amino acids. Germline CDR1 is MNHEY and CDR2 is SVGAGI. The CDR3 sequence: CASIDDRDQETQYF. DNA of the CDR3: TGTGCCAGCATAGACGACAGGGACCAAGAGACCCAGTACTTC.

This rearrangement joins TRBV5-1 to TRBJ2-2; D ambiguous. The CDR3 is made up of 12 amino acids. Trimming shortened V by 1 base and J by 6 bases, and 4 bases separated the two germline ends. Germline V gene sequence: CDR1 SGHRS, CDR2 YFSETQ. The chain's CDR3 is CASSLFPGELFF. The CDR3 DNA reads as TGCGCCAGCAGCTTGTTTCCCGGGGAGCTGTTTTTT.

This clone was picked up one time. CDR3 DNA sequence: TGTGCCTGGAGCTCCCCGACTAGCGGGAGGGAGACCCAGTACTTC. It yields the protein CAWSSPTSGRETQYF. This chain uses TRBV30 with TRBJ2-5, with 13 positions matching TRBD2. The CDR3 sequence is 15 residues long. Germline CDR1 GTSNPN, CDR2 SVGIG (reference sequence). The J segment lost 5 bases and the V segment lost 3 bases, leaving 6 bases of the junction unmatched. The whole variable domain, remainder taken from reference TRBV30 and TRBJ2-5, is SQTIHQWPATLVQPVGSPLSLECTVEGTSNPNLYWYRQAAGRGLQLLFYSVGIGQISSEVPQNLSASRPQDRQFILSSKKLLLSDSGFYLCAWSSPTSGRETQYFGPGTRLLVL.

The chain is built from TRBV18 and TRBJ2-7, with D perhaps TRBD1 or TRBD2 (5 bases each). This CDR3 spans 15 amino acids. Trimming removed 3 bases at V and 3 bases at J, with 15 bases between. Germline values: CDR1 KGHSH, CDR2 LQKENI. CDR3 sequence: CASSPMTLGDYEQYF. The CDR3 DNA reads as TGTGCCAGCTCACCCATGACCCTGGGGGACTACGAGCAGTACTTC.

The rearrangement joins TRBV28 to TRBJ1-4, with D unresolved. CDR1 MDHEN and CDR2 SYDVKM come from the germline V gene. The CDR3 has 14 amino acids. The ends were cut back, 5 bases at V and 0 bases at J, with 7 bases in the middle. This chain's CDR3 is CASSPGSTNEKLFF. The CDR3 DNA reads TGTGCCAGCAGTCCCGGATCAACTAATGAAAAACTGTTTTTT.

This clone was observed once. The rearrangement joins TRBV13 to TRBJ2-2, with D maybe TRBD2 (5 bases). The CDR3 consists of 17 residues. V lost 0 bases to trimming and J lost 0 bases, with 11 bases between them. Germline V gives CDR1 PRHDT, CDR2 FYEKMQ (reference sequence). Written as DNA, the CDR3 is TGTGCCAGCAGCTTAGGATTTATCGGGACGAACACCGGGGAGCTGTTTTTT. Residues: CASSLGFIGTNTGELFF.

This chain uses TRBV7-9 with TRBJ1-6, with D maybe TRBD1 (6 bases). V shed 6 bases and J shed 9 bases, with 21 bases lying between them. The V gene's germline CDR1 is SEHNR and CDR2 FQNEAQ (reference sequence). The CDR3 consists of 16 residues. The CDR3 region is CASRRTSQGSASPLHF. The CDR3 region has the DNA TGTGCCAGCAGACGAACGTCCCAGGGGAGCGCTTCACCCCTCCACTTT.

The chain carries TRBV7-9 and TRBJ2-1; no clear D gene. The V and J ends lost 1 base and 9 bases respectively, with 10 bases between them. CDR3 length: 13 amino acids. Per the germline V gene, CDR1 is SEHNR and CDR2 is FQNEAQ (reference sequence). CDR3 sequence: CASSLDPRAEQFF. CDR3 sequence (DNA): TGTGCCAGCAGCTTAGATCCTAGGGCTGAGCAGTTCTTC. The complete variable domain, with remaining parts taken from reference TRBV7-9 and TRBJ2-1, reads DTGVSQNPRHKITKRGQNVTFRCDPISEHNRLYWYRQTLGQGPEFLTYFQNEAQLEKSRLLSDRFSAERPKGSFSTLEIQRTEQGDSAMYLCASSLDPRAEQFFGPGTRLTVL.

The CDR3, as DNA: TGTGCCAGCGGGGCGCCGGGGAGGTCGAGCTCCTATAATTCACCCCTCCACTTT. This gives the protein CASGAPGRSSSYNSPLHF. The chain has TRBV27 and TRBJ1-6, with D maybe TRBD1 (5 bases). V lost 8 bases to trimming and J lost 0 bases, with 20 bases between them. Germline V gene data show CDR1 as MNHEY and CDR2 as SMNVEV (reference sequence). The CDR3 covers 18 residues.

The chain is built from TRBV6-6 and TRBJ2-7; D may be TRBD1 (5 bases). Trimming stripped 2 bases from V and 3 bases from J, with 11 bases between. This CDR3 spans 14 amino acids. CDR1 is MNHNY and CDR2 is SVGAGI in the germline V gene (reference sequence). This CDR3 reads CASSYGRVNYEQYF. Written as DNA, the CDR3 is TGTGCCAGCAGTTACGGCAGGGTCAACTACGAGCAGTACTTC.

This chain joins TRBV11-2 and TRBJ1-5; 8 positions agree with TRBD1. The CDR3 totals 16 residues. Trimming at V came to 1 base and at J to 4 bases, leaving 6 bases not matched to a gene. Germline loops: CDR1 SGHAT, CDR2 FQNNGV. CDR3 residues: CASSLVPTGGNQPQHF. The CDR3 coding sequence is TGTGCCAGCAGCTTAGTACCCACAGGGGGGAATCAGCCCCAGCATTTT.

The gene calls are TRBV7-9 and TRBJ1-2; D gene ambiguous. The V end was cut by 1 base, the J end by 1 base, with 13 bases between. The CDR3 runs 16 residues. Germline CDR1 reads SEHNR; CDR2 reads FQNEAQ (reference sequence). This CDR3 is CASSLVGQQINYGYTF. CDR3 bases: TGTGCCAGCAGCTTAGTTGGGCAGCAAATTAACTATGGCTACACCTTC.

For this clone: Additional DNA sequences in this sample encode the identical CDR3. The chain joins TRBV7-6 to TRBJ2-7; D ambiguous. Germline CDR1 SGHVS, CDR2 FNYEAQ. The CDR3 has 13 amino acids. Trimming cost V 2 bases and J 1 base, with 6 bases left between them. This CDR3 is CASSLTSSYEQYF. In nucleotides, the CDR3 is TGTGCCAGCAGCTTAACAAGTTCCTACGAGCAGTACTTC.

The chain is built from TRBV5-6 and TRBJ2-3; 7 bases are shared with TRBD1. The CDR3 covers 15 residues. V was clipped by 2 bases and J by 3 bases; unmatched bases: 6. Looked up from germline, CDR1 is SGHDT and CDR2 is YYEEEE. The CDR3 protein is CASSFKGATTDTQYF. In DNA form, the CDR3 reads TGTGCCAGCAGCTTCAAGGGGGCTACGACAGATACGCAGTATTTT.

V and J are TRBV11-2 and TRBJ1-2; D not certain. Per the germline V gene, CDR1 is SGHAT and CDR2 is FQNNGV. V lost 4 bases, J lost 4 bases, and 19 bases lay in between. This CDR3 is 16 amino acids long. CDR3 DNA sequence: TGTGCCAGCAGCTACTCTCAAGGGTTCGAAGTCTATGGCTACACCTTC. Protein product: CASSYSQGFEVYGYTF.

V and J are TRBV6-5 and TRBJ1-1; D may be TRBD1 (6 bases). V shed 4 bases and J shed 0 bases, with 15 bases lying between them. The CDR3 sequence is 16 residues long. Germline CDR1 reads MNHEY; CDR2 reads SVGAGI. CDR3 sequence reads: CASSFDYRELNTEAFF. CDR3 in DNA: TGTGCCAGCAGTTTTGACTACAGGGAATTGAACACTGAAGCTTTCTTT.